These T cell receptor beta chains were read from a single sample in a study of molecular identifiers for immune sequencing clone quantification. TCRdb reprocessed the PCR reads via MiXCR and lists one record per CDR3 protein. Of about 36,000 distinct CDR3 sequences listed, about a fifth are singletons. Source material: naive CD8+ T cells from blood, with Jurkat cell RNA spiked in. The source is a human donor in good health. Some libraries in this study had Jurkat cell RNA spiked in. CDR3s include the opening cysteine and the closing phenylalanine or tryptophan. Each record gives: J gene, clone size, D gene, V gene, CDR3 protein, CDR3 DNA. D genes are given only for firm matches. Clone size is stated in some rows and not others, as once, few, many or a class when expanded.

TRBJ2-7 | many | TRBD1 | TRBV7-9 | CASSLGRTGSYEQYF | TGTGCCAGCAGCTTAGGTCGGACAGGGAGCTACGAGCAGTACTTC
TRBJ2-3 | . | TRBD2 | TRBV7-9 | CASRAGAFTDTQYF | TGTGCCAGCAGGGCGGGAGCTTTCACAGATACGCAGTATTTT
TRBJ2-4 | many | TRBD2 | TRBV7-9 | CASSHPTSGSFGNIQYF | TGTGCCAGCAGCCACCCGACTAGCGGGAGCTTCGGAAACATTCAGTACTTC
TRBJ2-5 | few | TRBD2 | TRBV28 | CASSLRLAGAETQYF | TGTGCCAGCAGTTTACGGCTAGCGGGAGCAGAGACCCAGTACTTC
TRBJ2-1 | many | . | TRBV3-1 | CASSQEGVHPKGNEQFF | TGTGCCAGCAGCCAAGAGGGAGTCCATCCCAAGGGCAATGAGCAGTTCTTC
TRBJ2-5 | many | TRBD1 | TRBV29-1 | CSVEDWGTVQETQYF | TGCAGCGTTGAAGATTGGGGGACAGTACAAGAGACCCAGTACTTC
TRBJ2-7 | many | TRBD2 | TRBV15 | CATSTGLAGFGEQYF | TGTGCCACCAGCACCGGTCTAGCGGGATTCGGGGAGCAGTACTTC
TRBJ1-4 | many | . | TRBV11-2 | CASSSRTEGGKLFF | TGTGCCAGCAGCTCGCGGACAGAGGGCGGAAAACTGTTTTTT
TRBJ2-2 | few | . | TRBV18 | CASSPPGHANTGELFF | TGTGCCAGCTCACCACCGGGACATGCGAACACCGGGGAGCTGTTTTTT
TRBJ2-4 | few | . | TRBV7-9 | CASSLAQGDKGLAKNIQYF | TGTGCCAGCAGCTTAGCGCAGGGGGACAAGGGACTAGCCAAAAACATTCAGTACTTC
TRBJ2-5 | many | . | TRBV6-2/TRBV6-3 | CASSYAEGLQETQYF | TGTGCCAGCAGTTACGCGGAGGGGTTACAAGAGACCCAGTACTTC
TRBJ1-6 | many | . | TRBV7-9 | CASSPPVTGSSPLHF | TGTGCCAGCAGCCCTCCTGTGACAGGTTCCTCACCCCTCCACTTT
TRBJ1-2 | . | TRBD1 | TRBV7-6 | CASSLLGQGYGYTF | TGTGCCAGCAGCTTATTGGGACAGGGCTATGGCTACACCTTC
TRBJ2-5 | many | . | TRBV12-3/TRBV12-4 | CASSPTVGVDQETQYF | TGTGCCAGCAGTCCCACGGTGGGAGTAGACCAAGAGACCCAGTACTTC
TRBJ2-3 | . | TRBD2 | TRBV4-1 | CASSQEVAGGPDTQYF | TGCGCCAGCAGCCAAGAGGTAGCGGGAGGCCCAGATACGCAGTATTTT
TRBJ2-4 | few | . | TRBV19 | CASMVAALAKNIQYF | TGTGCCAGTATGGTTGCGGCACTGGCCAAAAACATTCAGTACTTC
TRBJ2-5 | many | . | TRBV4-1 | CASSQEGRGQETQYF | TGCGCCAGCAGCCAAGAGGGCAGGGGCCAAGAGACCCAGTACTTC
TRBJ2-7 | many | . | TRBV20-1 | CSARGGVSYEQYF | TGCAGTGCTAGAGGTGGGGTTTCCTACGAGCAGTACTTC
TRBJ2-7 | few | TRBD2 | TRBV29-1 | CSVEGEGNSYEQYF | TGCAGCGTTGAGGGGGAGGGGAACTCCTACGAGCAGTACTTC
TRBJ2-1 | many | . | TRBV5-1 | CASSLYGLLYNEQFF | TGCGCCAGCAGCCTCTACGGTCTTTTGTACAATGAGCAGTTCTTC
TRBJ2-7 | . | TRBD1 | TRBV9 | CASSLNRGPSYEQYF | TGTGCCAGCAGCCTAAACAGGGGCCCCTCCTACGAGCAGTACTTC
TRBJ2-7 | many | . | TRBV5-5 | CASSLVATPYEQYF | TGTGCCAGCAGCTTGGTCGCTACCCCCTACGAGCAGTACTTC
TRBJ2-3 | many | TRBD2 | TRBV2 | CASSDPAGVVDTQYF | TGTGCCAGCAGTGACCCAGCGGGAGTGGTAGATACGCAGTATTTT
TRBJ2-7 | many | . | TRBV29-1 | CSVDSGYEQYF | TGCAGCGTTGATTCGGGCTACGAGCAGTACTTC
TRBJ2-7 | many | TRBD2 | TRBV2 | CASSPGLAGDEQYF | TGTGCCAGCAGTCCCGGACTAGCGGGAGACGAGCAGTACTTC
TRBJ2-2 | few | TRBD1 | TRBV28 | CASSSITGGRKNTGELFF | TGTGCCAGCAGCTCGATAACAGGGGGCCGTAAGAACACCGGGGAGCTGTTTTTT
TRBJ2-1 | many | TRBD2 | TRBV4-1 | CASSPSGIRREQFF | TGCGCCAGCAGCCCTAGCGGGATACGGAGAGAGCAGTTCTTC
TRBJ2-1 | many | TRBD2 | TRBV10-3 | CAISESSGNEQFF | TGTGCCATCAGTGAGTCTAGCGGGAATGAGCAGTTCTTC
TRBJ2-3 | many | TRBD2 | TRBV13 | CASSWSGGRWDTQYF | TGTGCCAGCAGCTGGTCGGGCGGGAGGTGGGATACGCAGTATTTT
TRBJ2-1 | many | TRBD2 | TRBV20-1 | CSARDRLADYNEQFF | TGCAGTGCTAGAGATCGGCTAGCGGACTACAATGAGCAGTTCTTC
TRBJ2-1 | once | TRBD2 | TRBV12-3/TRBV12-4 | CASSPNEVRYAGGPIGEQFF | TGTGCCAGCAGCCCCAACGAGGTTAGATATGCGGGAGGACCGATCGGTGAGCAGTTCTTC
TRBJ2-1 | few | . | TRBV5-5 | CASSWGLWGIEDEQFF | TGTGCCAGCAGCTGGGGGCTTTGGGGGATCGAGGATGAGCAGTTCTTC
TRBJ2-7 | . | . | TRBV21-1 | CASSKVPLGGWTYEQYF | TGTGCCAGCAGCAAAGTACCCCTTGGGGGGTGGACCTACGAGCAGTACTTC
TRBJ1-1 | . | . | TRBV20-1 | CSARWQLVPEAFF | TGCAGTGCTAGATGGCAGTTGGTGCCTGAAGCTTTCTTT
TRBJ2-3 | many | . | TRBV28 | CASSPRLGTDTQYF | TGTGCCAGCAGCCCTAGACTAGGCACAGATACGCAGTATTTT
TRBJ2-3 | many | . | TRBV7-9 | CASSLAGGADTQYF | TGTGCCAGCAGCTTAGCCGGAGGGGCAGATACGCAGTATTTT
TRBJ2-3 | few | . | TRBV10-3 | CAISESLRGRDATRRTDTQYF | TGTGCCATCAGTGAGTCGTTGCGGGGCCGGGACGCCACGAGGAGGACAGATACGCAGTATTTT
TRBJ1-2 | medium-sized | TRBD1 | TRBV7-8 | CASSPGGLFSPYGYTF | TGTGCCAGCAGTCCAGGGGGCTTGTTCAGTCCCTATGGCTACACCTTC
TRBJ1-2 | few | . | TRBV29-1 | CSVPQINYGYTF | TGCAGCGTTCCCCAGATAAACTATGGCTACACCTTC
TRBJ2-2 | . | TRBD2 | TRBV14 | CANSPREGTGELFF | TGTGCCAACAGCCCCCGGGAGGGGACCGGGGAGCTGTTTTTT
TRBJ2-7 | . | . | TRBV28 | CASSPEGWPDYEPYF | TGTGCCAGCAGCCCAGAAGGGTGGCCGGACTACGAGCCGTACTTC
TRBJ2-6 | many | . | TRBV15 | CATSGDTLSSGANVLTF | TGTGCCACCAGCGGGGACACGTTAAGCTCTGGGGCCAACGTCCTGACTTTT
TRBJ2-5 | many | . | TRBV6-5 | CASSYRVGRAQYF | TGTGCCAGCAGTTACAGGGTTGGGCGGGCCCAGTACTTC
TRBJ2-1 | many | . | TRBV28 | CASTPGYNEQFF | TGTGCCAGCACGCCCGGGTACAATGAGCAGTTCTTC
TRBJ2-7 | . | . | TRBV7-9 | CASGPTTSREQYF | TGTGCCAGCGGCCCAACTACTAGTCGCGAGCAGTACTTC
TRBJ2-1 | few | . | TRBV6-2/TRBV6-3 | CASSYVIAYEQFF | TGTGCCAGCAGTTACGTAATTGCCTATGAGCAGTTCTTC
TRBJ2-7 | many | . | TRBV19 | CASSPPGATEQYF | TGTGCCAGTAGTCCCCCGGGAGCGACCGAGCAGTACTTC
TRBJ2-1 | many | TRBD2 | TRBV27 | CASRGGSRSAYNEQFF | TGTGCCAGCAGGGGAGGGAGCAGGAGCGCTTACAATGAGCAGTTCTTC
TRBJ1-2 | few | . | TRBV12-3/TRBV12-4 | CASSQSLAMDGEDYGYTF | TGTGCCAGCAGTCAAAGTCTAGCAATGGACGGCGAAGACTATGGCTACACCTTC
TRBJ2-1 | few | . | TRBV7-6 | CASSLFAGTEQFF | TGTGCCAGCAGCTTATTTGCGGGGACTGAGCAGTTCTTC
TRBJ2-1 | medium-sized | TRBD2 | TRBV9 | CASSPNLVAGPYNEQFF | TGTGCCAGCAGCCCAAACTTGGTAGCGGGACCCTACAATGAGCAGTTCTTC
TRBJ2-1 | many | . | TRBV4-3 | CASSHSGASYNEQFF | TGCGCCAGCAGCCACAGCGGAGCCTCCTACAATGAGCAGTTCTTC
TRBJ2-3 | . | . | TRBV11-2 | CASSNEASWDTQYF | TGTGCCAGCAGCAATGAGGCTAGTTGGGATACGCAGTATTTT
TRBJ2-3 | few | TRBD2 | TRBV4-2 | CASSPRTSGSGDTQYF | TGTGCCAGCAGCCCTAGGACTAGCGGGAGTGGGGATACGCAGTATTTT
TRBJ2-3 | once | . | TRBV19 | CASTTGSTDTQYF | TGTGCCAGTACCACGGGGTCCACAGATACGCAGTATTTT
TRBJ1-1 | . | . | TRBV7-2 | CTSSSPGAEAFF | TGTACCAGCAGCTCCCCCGGGGCTGAAGCTTTCTTC
TRBJ2-3 | . | . | TRBV5-4 | CASSLWLSDLGTDTQYF | TGTGCCAGCAGCTTGTGGTTAAGCGACTTGGGCACAGATACGCAGTATTTT
TRBJ2-6 | few | . | TRBV28 | CASSFGTSGANVLTF | TGTGCCAGCAGTTTCGGCACCTCTGGGGCCAACGTCCTGACTTTC
TRBJ2-7 | many | . | TRBV4-2 | CASSQDGRGSDEQYF | TGTGCCAGCAGCCAAGATGGAAGGGGGTCGGACGAGCAGTACTTC
TRBJ2-1 | many | . | TRBV4-2 | CASSQERLHNEQFF | TGTGCCAGCAGCCAAGAAAGGCTTCACAATGAGCAGTTCTTC